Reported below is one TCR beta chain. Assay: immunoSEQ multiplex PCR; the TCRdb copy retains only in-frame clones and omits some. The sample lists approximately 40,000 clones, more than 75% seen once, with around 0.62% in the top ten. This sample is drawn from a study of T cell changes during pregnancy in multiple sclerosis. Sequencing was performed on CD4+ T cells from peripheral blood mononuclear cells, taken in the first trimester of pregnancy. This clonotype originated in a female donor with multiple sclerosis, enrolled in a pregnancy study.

The CDR3 sequence is CASSSGQGRYEQYF. The CDR3 bases are TGCGCCAGCAGCAGTGGACAGGGACGATACGAGCAGTACTTC. The rearrangement uses TRBV5-1 and TRBJ2-7, with TRBD1 identical over 8 bases. The V segment lost 4 bases and the J segment 4 bases; nucleotides outside the gene matches: 7. The CDR3 has 14 residues. CDR1 is SGHRS, CDR2 YFSETQ, per germline.